Shown below are 3 T cell receptor beta chains from a single sample sequenced in a study of blood T cell repertoires in COVID-19. Generated by immunoSEQ multiplex PCR, the TCRdb table keeps only in-frame clones and is missing some. The sample carries around 120,000 clones, around three quarters recorded once. The sequenced material came from peripheral blood. These receptors all come from a woman of 80 years or more with acute or convalescent COVID-19.

V and J are TRBV5-1 and TRBJ2-7; possible D gene TRBD2, 6 bases. The CDR3 spans 15 residues. Germline lookup yields CDR1 SGHRS and CDR2 YFSETQ. The ends were cut back, 0 bases at V and 9 bases at J, with 19 bases in the middle. CDR3 bases: TGCGCCAGCAGCTTGGAGGCTAGCGCAAGTCTGGGGCAGTACTTC. Its translation: CASSLEASASLGQYF.

The chain couples TRBV15 to TRBJ1-5, with D perhaps matching TRBD1 (6 bases). V was cut by 5 bases and J by 7 bases, with 12 bases left in between. The CDR3 covers 13 residues. Germline CDR1 is LNHNV and CDR2 is YYDKDF (reference sequence). The CDR3 DNA sequence: TGTGCCACCAGCCTACAGGGCAGGCAGCCCCAGCATTTT. This encodes CATSLQGRQPQHF.

J is TRBJ1-1 and V is TRBV19; D remains ambiguous. The CDR3 runs 13 residues. Trimming stripped 6 bases from V and 1 base from J, with 9 bases between. Germline V gene lookup returns CDR1 LNHDA and CDR2 SQIVND (reference sequence). CDR3 loop: CASRYGENTEAFF. CDR3 in DNA: TGTGCCAGTAGGTACGGGGAGAACACTGAAGCTTTCTTT.